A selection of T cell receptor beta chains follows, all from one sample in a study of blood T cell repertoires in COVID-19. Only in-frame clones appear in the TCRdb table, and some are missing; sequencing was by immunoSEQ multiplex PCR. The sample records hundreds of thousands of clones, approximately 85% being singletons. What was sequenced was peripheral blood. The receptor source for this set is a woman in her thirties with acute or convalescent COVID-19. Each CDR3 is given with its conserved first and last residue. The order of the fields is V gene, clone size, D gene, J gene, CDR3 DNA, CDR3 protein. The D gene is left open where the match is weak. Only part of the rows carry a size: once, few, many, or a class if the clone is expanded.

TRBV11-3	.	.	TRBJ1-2	TGTGCCAGCAGCGCCCAGAACAGGCCCAACTATGGCTACACCTTC	CASSAQNRPNYGYTF
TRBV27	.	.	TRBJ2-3	TGTGCCAGCAGTTTAGACAGCACACTCACAGATACGCAGTATTTT	CASSLDSTLTDTQYF
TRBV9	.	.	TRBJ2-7	TGTGCCAGCAGCGCGATACAGGGCCACGAGCAGTACTTC	CASSAIQGHEQYF
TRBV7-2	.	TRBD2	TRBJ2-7	TGTGCCAGCAGCTCACGACTAGCGGGAGGCCCCCTCTCCTACGAGCAGTACTTC	CASSSRLAGGPLSYEQYF
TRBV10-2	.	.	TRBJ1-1	TGCGCCAGCAGAACAACAGGCGGTGAAGCTTTCTTT	CASRTTGGEAFF
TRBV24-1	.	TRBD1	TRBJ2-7	TGTGCCACCAGCCGCGGACAGGGGTCCCACGAGCAGTACTTC	CATSRGQGSHEQYF
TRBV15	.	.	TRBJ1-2	TGTGCCACCAGCAGAGATTCTGAGAACTTCTATGGCTACACCTTC	CATSRDSENFYGYTF
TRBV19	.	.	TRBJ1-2	TGTGCCAGTTTCGGGGGAGGAAACTATGGCTACACCTTC	CASFGGGNYGYTF
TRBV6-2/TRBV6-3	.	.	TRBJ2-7	TGTGCCAGCAGTTACTCCGGCGGTTCCTACGAGCAGTACTTC	CASSYSGGSYEQYF
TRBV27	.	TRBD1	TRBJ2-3	TGTGCCAGCAGCATTACAGGGACAGGGTCTTCCCGGGGTTCGCAGTATTTT	CASSITGTGSSRGSQYF
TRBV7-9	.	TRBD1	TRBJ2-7	TGTGCCAGCAGCTACCCCCTTCATCGGACAGGGGACTCCTACGAGCAGTACTTC	CASSYPLHRTGDSYEQYF
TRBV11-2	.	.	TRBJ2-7	TGTGCCAGCAGCTTAGATGCCGGTTTCTACGAGCAGTACTTC	CASSLDAGFYEQYF
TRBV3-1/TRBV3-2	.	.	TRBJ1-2	TGTGCCAGCAGCCCATTCGACAGAAACAACTATGGCTACACCTTC	CASSPFDRNNYGYTF
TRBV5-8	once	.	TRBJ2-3	TGTGCCAGCAGCTTTATGAGGGGGACGCAGTATTTT	CASSFMRGTQYF
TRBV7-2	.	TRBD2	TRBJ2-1	TGTGCCAGCAACGGCGGGAGGGCGGCCTACAATGAGCAGTTCTTC	CASNGGRAAYNEQFF
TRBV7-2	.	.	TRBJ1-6	TGTGCCAGCAGCTTAGTTGGCAGTGGCAATTCACCCCTCCACTTT	CASSLVGSGNSPLHF
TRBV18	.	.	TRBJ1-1	TGTGCCAGCTCACCAGAGGGAATGAACACTGAAGCTTTCTTT	CASSPEGMNTEAFF
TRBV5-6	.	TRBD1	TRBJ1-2	TGTGCCAGCAGCTTGCACAGGGGCGGTGGGGGCTATGGCTACACCTTC	CASSLHRGGGGYGYTF
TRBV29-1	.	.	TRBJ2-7	TGCAGCGTTGAGGGCGACTCCTACGAGCAGTACTTC	CSVEGDSYEQYF
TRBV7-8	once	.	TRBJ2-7	TGTGCCAGCAGCCCGCGCCCGACAGGAGGTCTCTACGAGCAGTACTTC	CASSPRPTGGLYEQYF
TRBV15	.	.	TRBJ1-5	TGTGCCACCAGCAGAGATGGGCTCAATCAGCCCCAGCATTTT	CATSRDGLNQPQHF
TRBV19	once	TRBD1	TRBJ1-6	TGTGCCAGTAGTCACCCCGGGACAGTAAATTCACCCCTCCACTTT	CASSHPGTVNSPLHF
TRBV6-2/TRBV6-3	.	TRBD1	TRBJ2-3	TGTGCCAGCAGTTTCGGGACAGGGGCAACAGATACGCAGTATTTT	CASSFGTGATDTQYF
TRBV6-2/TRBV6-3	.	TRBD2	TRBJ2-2	TGTGCCAGCAGTTGGCTAGCGGGAGTGTCCACCGGGGAGCTGTTTTTT	CASSWLAGVSTGELFF
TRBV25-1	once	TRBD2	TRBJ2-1	TGTGCCAGCAGTGAAACTAGCGGGAGGGCCCACAATGAGCAGTTCTTC	CASSETSGRAHNEQFF
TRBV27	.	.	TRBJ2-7	TGTGCCAGCAGTCCCGGCCAGGTAGGCGAGCAGTACTTC	CASSPGQVGEQYF
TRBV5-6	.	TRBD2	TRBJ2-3	TGTGCCAGCAGCGGAATACCGGGACTACCAACAGATACGCAGTATTTT	CASSGIPGLPTDTQYF
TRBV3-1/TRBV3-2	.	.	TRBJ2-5	TGTGCCAGCAGCCAAGTGAGAGCGGATGGGCAAGAGACCCAGTACTTC	CASSQVRADGQETQYF
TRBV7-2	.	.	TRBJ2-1	TGTGCCAGCAGCAAAGACAGCTCCTACAATGAGCAGTTCTTC	CASSKDSSYNEQFF
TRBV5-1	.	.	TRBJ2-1	TGCGCCAGCAGCTTGGCCTTCAGCGGCGGAGAGCAGTTCTTC	CASSLAFSGGEQFF
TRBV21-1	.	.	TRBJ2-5	TGTGCCAGCAGCACCGGACTAGCGGGAGGATTCAGGGAGACCCAGTACTTC	CASSTGLAGGFRETQYF
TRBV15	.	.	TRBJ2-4	TGTGCCACCAGCTTACCCGCCGGGACACCCAAAAACATTCAGTACTTC	CATSLPAGTPKNIQYF
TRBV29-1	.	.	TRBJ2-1	TGCAGCGGGGCCCGGCTCTCTGACAATGAGCAGTTCTTC	CSGARLSDNEQFF
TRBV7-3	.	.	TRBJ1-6	TGTGCCAGCAGCTTAGGGTCGGGGAATTCACCCCTCCACTTT	CASSLGSGNSPLHF
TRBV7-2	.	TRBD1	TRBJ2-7	TGTGCCAGCAGCCGGGACAGCCAAGCCTACGAGCAGTACTTC	CASSRDSQAYEQYF
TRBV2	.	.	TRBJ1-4	TGTGCCAGCAGTGATCAGACTAATGAAAAACTGTTTTTT	CASSDQTNEKLFF
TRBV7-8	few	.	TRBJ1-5	TGTGCCAGCAGCGAGAATAAGGGGCAGCCCCAGCATTTT	CASSENKGQPQHF
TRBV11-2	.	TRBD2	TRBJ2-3	TGTGCCAGCAGCTGGCGGGCAAGCGGGGGGTTGGATACGCAGTATTTT	CASSWRASGGLDTQYF
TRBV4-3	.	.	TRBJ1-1	TGCGCCAGCAGCCAAGCAGTCAGGGTTGGTGGTGAAGCTTTCTTT	CASSQAVRVGGEAFF
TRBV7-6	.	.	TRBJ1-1	TGTGCCAGCGGGCCGACGAACACTGAAGCTTTCTTT	CASGPTNTEAFF
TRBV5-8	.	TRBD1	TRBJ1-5	TGTGCCAGCAGCCAGATTCCCGGGACAGGGCGCAATCAGCCCCAGCATTTT	CASSQIPGTGRNQPQHF
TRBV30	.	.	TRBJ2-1	TGTGCCTGGAGTGTAGGTATCACTAGCCCGTTTAACAATGAGCAGTTCTTC	CAWSVGITSPFNNEQFF
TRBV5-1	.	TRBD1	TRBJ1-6	TGCGCCAGCAGCCAACCGGGACAGGGTTATTCACCCCTCCACTTT	CASSQPGQGYSPLHF
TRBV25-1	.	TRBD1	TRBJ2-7	TGTGCCAGCTCACGGACAGGTCACTACGAGCAGTACTTC	CASSRTGHYEQYF
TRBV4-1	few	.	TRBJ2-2	TGCGCCAGCAGCCAAGGGTTAGACTACCCGAACACCGGGGAGCTGTTTTTT	CASSQGLDYPNTGELFF
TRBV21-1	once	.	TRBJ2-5	TGTGCCAGCACCACGCGGAGGGACAGGGTCGTAAGAAAAGAGACCCAGTACTTC	CASTTRRDRVVRKETQYF
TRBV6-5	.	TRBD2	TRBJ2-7	TGTGCCAGCCGAAGGGGGACTAGCGTGAATTACGAGCAGTACTTC	CASRRGTSVNYEQYF
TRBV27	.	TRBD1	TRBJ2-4	TGTGCCCAGCAGCCCAGGACAGGGGACCCCAGGGCCAAAAACATTCAGTACTTC	CAQQPRTGDPRAKNIQYF
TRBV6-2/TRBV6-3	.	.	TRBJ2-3	TGTGCCAGCAGCCTAGTGAGCCGAGATACGCAGTATTTT	CASSLVSRDTQYF
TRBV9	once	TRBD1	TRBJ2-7	TGTGCCAGCAGCGTAGGGACAGGGAACTACGAGCAGTACTTC	CASSVGTGNYEQYF